The next 23 T cell receptor beta chains were all read from a single sample in a study of regulatory T cells in long-lasting Graves disease. Time point in this sample: newly diagnosed GD, antithyroid drugs for less than 3 months. Extracted PBMC RNA gave rise to the TCR library. Both iRepertoire HTBI primers and Arm-PCR of CDR3 regions were used to build the TCR beta libraries. MiXCR, applied by TCRdb to the multiplex PCR reads, yields one record per CDR3 protein. The sample has 440,000 or so distinct CDR3 sequences, about 15% seen once. These data were also reused for a study on T cells in Graves' hyperthyroidism and ophthalmopathy.

The sequences come from peripheral blood mononuclear cells (PBMCs), collected at new diagnosis, from a patient treated with antithyroid drugs. Every receptor here comes from a woman aged 30 to 39 with Graves disease.

The chain recombines TRBV4-1 with TRBJ1-1; TRBD1 is a possible D gene (5 bases). V was shortened by 3 bases and J by 0 bases, with 8 bases between the two germline ends. In germline, CDR1 is MGHRA, CDR2 YSYEKL. This CDR3 region has 14 residues. The CDR3 DNA reads as TGCGCCAGCAGCCACGGGGGAATGAACACTGAAGCTTTCTTT. It specifies CASSHGGMNTEAFF.

Turning to this clonotype: A much more abundant neighbour one base away suggests this may be a read error. This chain uses TRBV18 with TRBJ1-2; TRBD1 might be the D (6 bases). In germline, CDR1 is KGHSH, CDR2 LQKENI. The CDR3 loop spans 15 amino acids. The chain's CDR3 is CASSPVFAGDNGHTF. The CDR3 DNA reads TGTGCCAGCTCACCAGTGTTTGCAGGGGATAATGGCCACACCTTC. The full variable domain, in which reference TRBV18 and TRBJ1-2 provide the parts outside the CDR3, is NAGVMQNPRHLVRRRGQEARLRCSPMKGHSHVYWYRQLPEEGLKFMVYLQKENIIDESGMPKERFSAEFPKEGPSILRIQQVVRGDSAAYFCASSPVFAGDNGHTFGSGTRLTVV.

J is TRBJ2-1 and V is TRBV4-2; D might be TRBD1 or TRBD2, each matching 6 bases. The V gene's germline CDR1 is LGHNA and CDR2 YNFKEQ. V gave up 1 base and J gave up 5 bases, with 18 bases separating them. The CDR3 is 17 residues long. CDR3 loop: CASSQAEGRRGDNEQFF. CDR3 sequence (DNA): TGTGCCAGCAGCCAAGCGGAAGGGCGGAGGGGGGACAATGAGCAGTTCTTC.

This clonotype has ten or more counts. The chain recombines TRBV7-3 with TRBJ2-1; a possible D gene is TRBD2 (6 bases). In germline, CDR1 is SGHTA, CDR2 FQGTGA. This CDR3 is 15 amino acids long. V lost 2 bases and J lost 0, with 8 bases in between. CDR3 sequence (DNA): TGTGCCAGCAGCTTAGTGGGGGGCTCCTACAATGAGCAGTTCTTC. This encodes CASSLVGGSYNEQFF.

This clonotype was observed many times. The V and J genes are TRBV11-2 and TRBJ2-3; a possible D gene is TRBD2 (6 bases). Trimming cost V 4 bases and J 0 bases, with 14 bases left between them. The CDR3 has 16 residues. CDR1 SGHAT and CDR2 FQNNGV come from the germline V gene. The chain's CDR3 is CASSYGSGVSTDTQYF. Here the CDR3 DNA reads TGTGCCAGCAGCTACGGGAGCGGTGTTAGCACAGATACGCAGTATTTT.

This sequence joins TRBV29-1 and TRBJ1-6; the D gene is possibly TRBD1 (6 bases). CDR1 is SQVTM, CDR2 ANQGSEA, per germline. This CDR3 has 13 amino acids. V was clipped by 4 bases and J by 7 bases, with 11 bases between them. CDR3 in amino acids: CSVGSGENSPLHF. CDR3 sequence (DNA): TGCAGCGTTGGGTCAGGGGAGAATTCACCCCTCCACTTT.

This clonotype was found many times. This chain joins TRBV18 and TRBJ1-2, with a possible D match to TRBD1 (6 bases). V shed 1 base and J shed 0 bases, with 18 bases lying between them. The CDR3 spans 18 residues. Germline loops: CDR1 KGHSH, CDR2 LQKENI. CDR3 sequence (DNA): TGTGCCAGCTCACCACTCGGGGACAACGCGACCCCTAACTATGGCTACACCTTC. This translates into CASSPLGDNATPNYGYTF.

The chain has TRBV4-2 and TRBJ2-3; D possibly uses TRBD1 or TRBD2 (5 bases each). This CDR3 region has 17 residues. Germline V gives CDR1 LGHNA, CDR2 YNFKEQ. The V and J ends lost 1 base and 1 base respectively, with 15 bases between them. Written as DNA, the CDR3 is TGTGCCAGCAGCCAAGTCGCCGGGGCCCACCGCACAGATACGCAGTATTTT. Encoded protein: CASSQVAGAHRTDTQYF.

This clonotype was seen ten or more times. The chain is built from TRBV15 and TRBJ2-1, with D unresolved. The CDR3 length is 11 residues. The ends were cut back, 0 bases at V and 15 bases at J, with 9 bases in the middle. The V gene's germline CDR1 is LNHNV and CDR2 YYDKDF (reference sequence). The CDR3 nucleotides read TGTGCCACCAGCAGAGATCTTGGCTGGTTCTTC. Translation: CATSRDLGWFF.

V gene TRBV18 combines with J gene TRBJ2-1; TRBD1 agrees at 8 bases. V was pared by 0 bases and J by 3 bases, with 16 bases of the junction left unmatched. The CDR3 is made up of 20 amino acids. CDR1 is KGHSH, CDR2 LQKENI, per germline. The CDR3 region is CASSPPDRGRRGPYYNEQFF. The CDR3 nucleotides read TGTGCCAGCTCACCACCAGACAGGGGTCGGAGAGGGCCGTACTACAATGAGCAGTTCTTC.

V is TRBV5-4 and J is TRBJ2-7, with D unresolved. This CDR3 region has 13 residues. Germline lookup yields CDR1 SGHNT and CDR2 YYREEE (reference sequence). V was shortened by 1 base and J by 6 bases, with 11 bases between the two germline ends. The CDR3 loop is CASSLIDGIEQYF. The CDR3 DNA follows: TGTGCCAGCAGCTTGATTGACGGAATCGAGCAGTACTTC.

This clonotype appeared a few times. A much larger clone lies a single base off, so this may be a read error. The chain recombines TRBV11-2 with TRBJ1-4, with D maybe TRBD1 (5 bases). The CDR3 totals 17 residues. Germline lookup yields CDR1 SGHAT and CDR2 FQNNGV. V lost 3 bases to trimming and J lost 8 bases, with 22 bases between them. The CDR3 region has the DNA TGTGCCAGCAGCTTGTATGGGGACGTCCTTGTCGGGGAAAAACTGTTTTTT. Its translation is CASSLYGDVLVGEKLFF. Variable domain in full (rest from reference TRBV11-2 and TRBJ1-4): EAGVAQSPRYKIIEKRQSVAFWCNPISGHATLYWYQQILGQGPKLLIQFQNNGVVDDSQLPKDRFSAERLKGVDSTLKIQPAKLEDSAVYLCASSLYGDVLVGEKLFFGSGTQLSVL.

Worth noting for this clonotype: This may be a read error: a much more frequent sequence differs by one nucleotide. The chain has TRBV5-6 and TRBJ2-7, with a weak D call TRBD1 (5 bases). The CDR3 has 12 amino acids. Deletions cut 7 bases from V and 6 bases from J, with 14 bases between. The germline CDR1 and CDR2 sequences are SGHDT and YYEEEE. The DNA of the CDR3 is TGTGCCAGCTGGGGCAGGGTTGGCGAGCAGTACTTC. Translated, it gives CASWGRVGEQYF.

Worth noting for this clonotype: Germline is not matched at one junction end, which may reflect a read error. The CDR3 coding sequence is TGTGCCAGCGGTGAAAATGGGGGCAATGAGCAGTTCTTC. It codes for CASGENGGNEQFF. This sequence joins TRBV2 and TRBJ2-1; perhaps D is TRBD1 or TRBD2 (5 bases each). This CDR3 is 13 amino acids long. Germline V CDR1 and CDR2: SNHLY, FYNNEI. The full variable domain, in which reference TRBV2 and TRBJ2-1 provide the parts outside the CDR3, is EPEVTQTPSHQVTQMGQEVILRCVPISNHLYFYWYRQILGQKVEFLVSFYNNEISEKSEIFDDQFSVERPDGSNFTLKIRSTKLEDSAMYFCASGENGGNEQFFGPGTRLTVL.

This clonotype was picked up many times. The chain links TRBV2 to TRBJ1-1, with 7 bases that match TRBD1. Germline V gene data show CDR1 as SNHLY and CDR2 as FYNNEI. With 7 bases clipped from V and 3 bases from J, the junction kept 5 bases outside the gene matches. The CDR3 runs to 13 residues. CDR3 nucleotide sequence: TGTGCCAGCATGCTAGACAGGGACACTGAAGCTTTCTTT. Encoded protein: CASMLDRDTEAFF.

With respect to this clonotype: The final CDR3 position lacks the conserved phenylalanine or tryptophan, pointing to a likely read error. The genes are TRBV29-1 and TRBJ1-2; D unclear. Trimming stripped 7 bases from V and 6 bases from J, with 9 bases between. The CDR3 contains 10 residues. Germline CDR1 is SQVTM and CDR2 is ANQGSEA. The CDR3 region has the DNA TGCAGCGGACTGGGAGATGGCTACACCTCC. This sequence encodes CSGLGDGYTS.

V and J are TRBV10-3 and TRBJ2-1; D may be TRBD1 (5 bases). This CDR3 has 13 amino acids. V was clipped by 5 bases and J by 2 bases, with 7 bases between them. Per germline, CDR1 ENHRY and CDR2 SYGVKD. The CDR3 nucleotides are TGTGCCATCAGTCAGGGCACCTACAATGAGCAGTTCTTC. As protein: CAISQGTYNEQFF.

In this sample, this clonotype turned up many times. The CDR3: CASSELSGRPKDPDTQYF. CDR3 DNA sequence: TGTGCCAGCAGTGAATTAAGCGGGAGGCCCAAGGATCCAGATACGCAGTATTTT. V gene TRBV25-1 combines with J gene TRBJ2-3; 9 bases fit TRBD2. V shed 1 base and J 4 bases; nucleotides not matched to a gene: 12. There are 18 residues in the CDR3. Germline assignment: CDR1 MGHDK and CDR2 SYGVNS. The whole variable domain, filled in from reference TRBV25-1 and TRBJ2-3, reads EADIYQTPRYLVIGTGKKITLECSQTMGHDKMYWYQQDPGMELHLIHYSYGVNSTEKGDLSSESTVSRIRTEHFPLTLESARPSHTSQYLCASSELSGRPKDPDTQYFGPGTRLTVL.

This clonotype was picked up many times. The chain joins TRBV27 to TRBJ1-5; possible D gene TRBD1, 5 bases. The V end was cut by 3 bases, the J end by 5 bases, with 11 bases between. The CDR3 is made up of 14 amino acids. Per the germline V gene, CDR1 is MNHEY and CDR2 is SMNVEV (reference sequence). The CDR3 DNA reads TGTGCCAGCAGTTTCTTCGGGGCTGATCAGCCCCAGCATTTT. It translates to CASSFFGADQPQHF.

The chain carries TRBV4-1 and TRBJ2-7, with D tentatively TRBD2 (5 bases). This CDR3 contains 14 residues. Trimming stripped 2 bases from V and 0 bases from J, with 8 bases between. From germline, CDR1 is MGHRA and CDR2 YSYEKL. Here the CDR3 DNA reads TGCGCCAGCAGCCAACCTACTAGCTCCTACGAGCAGTACTTC. It yields the protein CASSQPTSSYEQYF.

This clonotype was seen repeatedly, ten times or more. The chain recombines TRBV6-9 with TRBJ2-1; D remains unclear. The V gene's germline CDR1 is MNHGY and CDR2 SVAAGI. The CDR3 consists of 13 residues. Trimming left V 3 bases short and J 5 bases short, with 8 bases between. The CDR3 bases are TGTGCCAGCAGTTACTCAAATGACAATGAGCAGTTCTTC. Its translation: CASSYSNDNEQFF.

This clonotype was recorded a few times. The chain links TRBV25-1 to TRBJ2-1; D may be TRBD1 (5 bases). Deletions cut 1 base from V and 5 bases from J, with 12 bases between. The germline CDR1 and CDR2 sequences are MGHDK and SYGVNS. The CDR3 sequence is 15 residues long. CDR3 coding DNA: TGTGCCAGCAGTGAATCTGGGGTGGGGCACAATGAGCAGTTCTTC. Its translation is CASSESGVGHNEQFF.

This clonotype came up many times. This sequence joins TRBV7-9 and TRBJ2-7, with 7 nucleotides matching TRBD1. The length of the CDR3 is 12 residues. CDR1 is SEHNR, CDR2 FQNEAQ, per germline (reference sequence). The V gene end was trimmed by 3 bases and the J gene end by 7 bases; junction bases not matched to a gene: 3. CDR3 in DNA: TGTGCCAGCAGCTTCCCGACAGGGGAGCAGTACTTC. Translating it yields CASSFPTGEQYF.